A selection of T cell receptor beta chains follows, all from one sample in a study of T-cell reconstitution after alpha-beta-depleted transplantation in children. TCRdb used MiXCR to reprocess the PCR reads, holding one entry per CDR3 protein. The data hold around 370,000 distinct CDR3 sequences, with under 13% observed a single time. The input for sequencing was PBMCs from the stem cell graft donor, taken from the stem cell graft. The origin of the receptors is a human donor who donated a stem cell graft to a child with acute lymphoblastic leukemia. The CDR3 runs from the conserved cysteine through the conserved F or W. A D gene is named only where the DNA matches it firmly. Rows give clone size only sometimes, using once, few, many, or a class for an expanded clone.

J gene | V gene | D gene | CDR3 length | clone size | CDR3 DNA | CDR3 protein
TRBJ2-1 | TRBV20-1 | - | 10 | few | TGCACGGTTTTGTACAATGAGCAGTTCTTC | CTVLYNEQFF
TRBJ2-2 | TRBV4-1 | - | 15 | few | TGCGCCAGCAGCCAAGATCCTCAGGGGGGAGGGGAGCTGTTTTTT | CASSQDPQGGGELFF
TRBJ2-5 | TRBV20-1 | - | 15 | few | TGCAGTGCTAGAGAGCCCCGGGGAGGCCAAGAGACCCAGTACTTC | CSAREPRGGQETQYF
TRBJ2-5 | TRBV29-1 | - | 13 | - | TGCAGCGTTCAAGGTGGCAGGGGAGAGACCCAGTACTTC | CSVQGGRGETQYF
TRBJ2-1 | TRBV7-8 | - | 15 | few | TGTGCCAGCAGCCCACGGCTAGGTCCCTACAATGAGCAGTTCTTC | CASSPRLGPYNEQFF
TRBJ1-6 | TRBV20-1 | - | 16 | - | TGCAGTGCTAGAGAGGGCGGGGGATCTAGGAATTCACCCCTCCACTTT | CSAREGGGSRNSPLHF
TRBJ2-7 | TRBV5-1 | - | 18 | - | TGCGCCAGCAGCTTTGGGTTTGACCCTCGGGCCTACTCCTACGAGCAGTACTTC | CASSFGFDPRAYSYEQYF
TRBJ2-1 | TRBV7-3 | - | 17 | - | TGTGCCAGCAGCCCCCTTGGACTACCAAGCTCCTACAATGAGCAGTTCTTC | CASSPLGLPSSYNEQFF
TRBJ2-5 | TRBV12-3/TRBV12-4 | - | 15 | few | TGTGCCAGCAGTTTATACCAGATTAAGCAAGAGACCCAGTACTTC | CASSLYQIKQETQYF
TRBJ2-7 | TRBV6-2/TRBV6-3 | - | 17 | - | TGTGCCAGCAGTTACTCTACTTGGAGCGTTAGCTCCTACGAGCAGTACTTC | CASSYSTWSVSSYEQYF
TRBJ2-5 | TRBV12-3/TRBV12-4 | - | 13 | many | TGTGCCAGCAGTTTGAGAGGAGAACAGACCCAGTACTTC | CASSLRGEQTQYF
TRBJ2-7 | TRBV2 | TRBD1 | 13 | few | TGTGCCAGCAGCGACAGGGGGTATGACGAGCAGTACTTC | CASSDRGYDEQYF
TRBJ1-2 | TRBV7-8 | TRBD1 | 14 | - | TGTGCCAGCAGCCCACCGGGACAGCCCTATGGCTACACCTTC | CASSPPGQPYGYTF
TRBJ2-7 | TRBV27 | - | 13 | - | TGTGCCAGCAGTGGCGGGAACTACTACGAGCAGTACTTC | CASSGGNYYEQYF
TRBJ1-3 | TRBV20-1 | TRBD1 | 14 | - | TGCAGTGCTAGGGCAGGGACAGATGGAAACACCATATATTTT | CSARAGTDGNTIYF
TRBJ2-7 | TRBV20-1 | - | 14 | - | TGCAGTGCTTTCAAGACAGTCTGGGAACACGAGCAGTACTTC | CSAFKTVWEHEQYF
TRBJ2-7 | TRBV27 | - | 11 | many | TGTGCCAGCAGCTTCGGCTACGAGCAGTACTTC | CASSFGYEQYF
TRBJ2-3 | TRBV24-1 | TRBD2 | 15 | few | TGTGCCACCAGTGATGCTAGCGGGAGGCCGGATACGCAGTATTTT | CATSDASGRPDTQYF
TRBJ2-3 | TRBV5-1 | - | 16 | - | TGCGCCAGCACATCCCCTTCGGGAAGGGGAACAGATACGCAGTATTTT | CASTSPSGRGTDTQYF
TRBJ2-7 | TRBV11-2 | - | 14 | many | TGTGCCAGCAGCTTAGTTTTTATCGGGGGCGAGCAGTACTTC | CASSLVFIGGEQYF
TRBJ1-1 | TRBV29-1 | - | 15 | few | TGCAGCGTTGTCGTACAGGAAGATGGGTACACTGAAGCTTTCTTT | CSVVVQEDGYTEAFF
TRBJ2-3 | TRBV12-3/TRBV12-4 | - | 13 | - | TGTGCCAGCCGACTACCTAACACAGATACGCAGTATTTT | CASRLPNTDTQYF
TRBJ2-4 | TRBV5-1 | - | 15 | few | TGCGCCAGCAGTCGGAGGGAAGGAGCCAAAAACATTCAGTACTTC | CASSRREGAKNIQYF
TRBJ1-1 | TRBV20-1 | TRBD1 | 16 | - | TGCAGTGCTCAGGGGGGGGTCAGAAGCTCCGATACTGAAGCTTTCTTT | CSAQGGVRSSDTEAFF
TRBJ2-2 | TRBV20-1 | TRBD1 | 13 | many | TGCAGTGCCCGGACAGGGAACACCGGGGAGCTGTTTTTT | CSARTGNTGELFF
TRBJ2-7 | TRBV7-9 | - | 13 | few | TGTGCCAGCAGCCACCAGGGCTACTACGAGCAGTACTTC | CASSHQGYYEQYF
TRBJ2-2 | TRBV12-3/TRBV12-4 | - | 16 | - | TGTGCCAGCAGCCCTTCCGGGCAGGGAAACACCGGGGAGCTGTTTTTT | CASSPSGQGNTGELFF
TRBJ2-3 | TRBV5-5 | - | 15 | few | TGTGCCAGCAGCCCGCGCGCAACTAGTCTCGATACGCAGTATTTT | CASSPRATSLDTQYF
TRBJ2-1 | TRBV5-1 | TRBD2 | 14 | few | TGCGCCAGCAGGGACGCGGGAGCCCGCAATGAGCAGTTCTTC | CASRDAGARNEQFF
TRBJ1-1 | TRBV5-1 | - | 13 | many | TGCGCCAGCACTGAGGCCCCGAACACTGAAGCTTTCTTT | CASTEAPNTEAFF
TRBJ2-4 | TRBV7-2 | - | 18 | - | TGTGCCAGCAGCTTAGCGAGCTTTGGGGGTCTAGCCAAAAACATTCAGTACTTC | CASSLASFGGLAKNIQYF
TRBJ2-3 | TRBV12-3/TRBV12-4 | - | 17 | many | TGTGCCAGCAGTTTAGCGCCCGGACAGCCCTTTGCAGATACGCAGTATTTT | CASSLAPGQPFADTQYF
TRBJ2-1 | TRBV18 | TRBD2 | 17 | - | TGTGCCAGCTCACCCATACCAAGCGGGAGTTCTGGGAATGAGCAGTTCTTC | CASSPIPSGSSGNEQFF
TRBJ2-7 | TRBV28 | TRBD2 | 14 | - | TGTGCCAGCAGTTTTTTCCGGGGGGGGGGCGAGCAGTACTTC | CASSFFRGGGEQYF
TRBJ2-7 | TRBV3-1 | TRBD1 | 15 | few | TGTGCCAGCAGCAAAACAGGGGATAAGGGTGGGGAGCAGTACTTC | CASSKTGDKGGEQYF
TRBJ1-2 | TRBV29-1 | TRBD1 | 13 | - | TGCAGCGCAGACAGGGGATTGGGCTATGGCTACACCTTC | CSADRGLGYGYTF
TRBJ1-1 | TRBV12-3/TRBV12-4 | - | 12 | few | TGTGCCAGCAGTTCCAGGAACACTGAAGCTTTCTTT | CASSSRNTEAFF
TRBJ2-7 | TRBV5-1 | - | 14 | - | TGCGCCAGCAGCTTGGGGGACCCAGTCTACGAGCAGTACTTC | CASSLGDPVYEQYF
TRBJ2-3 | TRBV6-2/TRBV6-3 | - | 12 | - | TGTGTCCCCTCCCGTCGCGCAGATACGCAGTATTTT | CVPSRRADTQYF
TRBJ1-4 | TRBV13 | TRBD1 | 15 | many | TGTGCCAGCAGCCTCAAAACAGGGGGCCGCGAAAAACTGTTTTTT | CASSLKTGGREKLFF
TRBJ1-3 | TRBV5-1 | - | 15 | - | TGCGCCAGCAGTTCCGAGGCTGGGACTGGAAACACCATATATTTT | CASSSEAGTGNTIYF
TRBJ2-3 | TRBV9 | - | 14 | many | TGTGCCAGCAGCCCCTGGGACTCCACAGATACGCAGTATTTT | CASSPWDSTDTQYF